Below are 26 T cell receptor beta chains sequenced from a single sample in a study of blood T cell repertoires in COVID-19. The assay was immunoSEQ multiplex PCR, and TCRdb's table has in-frame clones only and misses some. Among some 170,000 clones listed, 82% were seen once. Sequenced sample: peripheral blood. The receptors shown here come from a woman in her sixties or seventies with acute or convalescent COVID-19.

With regard to this clone: A read error may be the cause here, since a much bigger clone is one base away. The chain has TRBV6-6 and TRBJ1-5, with 7 bases identical to TRBD1. The CDR3 totals 14 residues. Germline values: CDR1 MNHNY, CDR2 SVGAGI (reference sequence). V lost 3 bases, J lost 2 bases, and 1 base stayed unmatched. DNA of the CDR3: TGTGCCAGCAGTTATACAGGGGGCAATCAGCCCCAGCATTTT. Residues: CASSYTGGNQPQHF.

This rearrangement joins TRBV19 to TRBJ1-3; 7 positions match TRBD1. This CDR3 has 18 amino acids. J was trimmed by 0 bases and V by 3 bases; bases with no gene match: 11. Germline CDR1 and CDR2: LNHDA and SQIVND (reference sequence). The chain's CDR3 is CASSMSPPGTASGNTIYF. The DNA for the CDR3 is TGTGCCAGTAGTATGTCTCCCCCCGGGACAGCCTCTGGAAACACCATATATTTT.

The V call is TRBV3-1 (or the pseudogene TRBV3-2), the J call TRBJ1-2; 7 bases match TRBD1. This CDR3 is built from 13 residues. Germline assignment: CDR1 LGHDT and CDR2 YNNKEL (reference sequence). V was clipped by 4 bases and J by 6 bases; unmatched bases: 5. The CDR3, as DNA: TGTGCCAGCAGCCCCACAGGGGCGAATGGCTACACCTTC. This translates into CASSPTGANGYTF.

In its sample, this clone was seen once. The V call is TRBV7-2, the J call TRBJ2-3; 11 nucleotides line up with TRBD2. After removal of 2 bases from V and 5 bases from J, the junction contained 12 bases not matched to a gene. Looked up from germline, CDR1 is SGHTA and CDR2 is FQGNSA. The CDR3 contains 18 residues. CDR3 loop: CASSLMTSGVLTQDTQYF. The CDR3 nucleotides are TGTGCCAGCAGCTTAATGACTAGCGGGGTTTTAACACAAGATACGCAGTATTTT.

The chain employs TRBV6-1 and TRBJ1-6; D is undetermined. This CDR3 region has 16 residues. Trimming stripped 0 bases from V and 9 bases from J, with 15 bases between. Germline values: CDR1 MNHNS, CDR2 SASEGT. CDR3 loop: CASSEAAGYSSSPLHF. In nucleotides, the CDR3 is TGTGCCAGCAGTGAAGCAGCCGGGTATAGTTCTTCACCCCTCCACTTT.

The V call is TRBV13, the J call TRBJ2-4; D possibly corresponds to TRBD1 (6 bases). V shed 4 bases and J shed 7 bases, with 14 bases lying between them. CDR3 size: 14 residues. The germline CDR1 and CDR2 sequences are PRHDT and FYEKMQ (reference sequence). This chain's CDR3 is CASSSRGAGNIQYF. For the CDR3, the DNA is TGTGCCAGCAGCTCCAGGGGAGCCGGGAACATTCAGTACTTC.

The V gene is TRBV11-2, the J gene TRBJ2-7; D call uncertain. The ends were cut back, 8 bases at V and 0 bases at J, with 17 bases in the middle. CDR3 size: 15 residues. Per germline, CDR1 SGHAT and CDR2 FQNNGV. The CDR3 nucleotides read TGTGCCAGCCGAGGTATGCGCCGACGCTCCTACGAGCAGTACTTC. This encodes CASRGMRRRSYEQYF.

Comments on this clone: The same CDR3 can be traced to other DNA sequences in this sample. The V gene is TRBV28, the J gene TRBJ1-2; 9 bases are shared with TRBD1. CDR1 MDHEN and CDR2 SYDVKM come from the germline V gene. CDR3 size: 14 residues. Losses at the gene ends were 3 bases for V and 8 bases for J; bases not matched to a gene: 7. Here the CDR3 DNA reads TGTGCCAGCAGTTTGTATACAGGGGGCTACGGCTACACCTTC. It encodes CASSLYTGGYGYTF.

The chain joins TRBV10-3 to TRBJ2-3; 8 bases are a match to TRBD1. CDR1 is ENHRY, CDR2 SYGVKD, per germline. V shed 5 bases and J 4 bases; nucleotides not matched to a gene: 8. The CDR3 covers 15 residues. The CDR3 DNA sequence: TGTGCCATCAGTCCGGGACAGGCCCAGGCAGATACGCAGTATTTT. Protein: CAISPGQAQADTQYF.

The chain uses TRBV5-1 and TRBJ2-7; TRBD2 aligns across 8 bases. The CDR3 loop spans 15 amino acids. Germline CDR1 reads SGHRS; CDR2 reads YFSETQ. V shed 0 bases and J 4 bases; nucleotides not matched to a gene: 6. This CDR3 reads CASSLVPGGGYEQYF. Written as DNA, the CDR3 is TGCGCCAGCAGCTTGGTCCCCGGGGGGGGATACGAGCAGTACTTC.

V gene TRBV2 combines with J gene TRBJ1-2; 7 bases align to TRBD1. The CDR3 loop spans 14 amino acids. V lost 5 bases, J lost 8 bases, and 11 bases stayed unmatched. Per the germline V gene, CDR1 is SNHLY and CDR2 is FYNNEI. Written as DNA, the CDR3 is TGTGCCAGCAGTTCCCGCCTAGGGGGCCGCGGCTACACCTTC. Translation: CASSSRLGGRGYTF. Complete variable domain (other parts from reference TRBV2 and TRBJ1-2): EPEVTQTPSHQVTQMGQEVILRCVPISNHLYFYWYRQILGQKVEFLVSFYNNEISEKSEIFDDQFSVERPDGSNFTLKIRSTKLEDSAMYFCASSSRLGGRGYTFGSGTRLTVV.

This sequence joins TRBV7-2 and TRBJ2-5, with 8 positions matching TRBD2. The CDR3 is made up of 18 amino acids. The V and J ends lost 4 bases and 0 bases, in that order; junction bases with no gene match: 13. Germline lookup yields CDR1 SGHTA and CDR2 FQGNSA. The CDR3 DNA follows: TGTGCCAGCAGCTCGACTGGTACTAGCGGTAACTACCAAGAGACCCAGTACTTC. Protein sequence: CASSSTGTSGNYQETQYF.

This clone was seen only a few times. V gene TRBV30 combines with J gene TRBJ1-5; D is perhaps TRBD1 (5 bases). Trimming left V 2 bases short and J 7 bases short, with 15 bases between. The CDR3 is 14 residues long. Germline V lookup: CDR1 GTSNPN, CDR2 SVGIG (reference sequence). CDR3 in amino acids: CAWSPGGGIQPQHF. As DNA, the CDR3 is TGTGCCTGGAGTCCGGGGGGAGGGATCCAGCCCCAGCATTTT.

The V gene is TRBV5-6, the J gene TRBJ1-2, with a tentative D call TRBD1 (5 bases). CDR3 length: 15 residues. V lost 4 bases and J 3 bases, leaving 16 bases between the germline ends. Germline CDR1 and CDR2: SGHDT and YYEEEE. Written as DNA, the CDR3 is TGTGCCAGCAGCCGCGCGGGACGCCTAGACTATGGCTACACCTTC. This gives the protein CASSRAGRLDYGYTF.

This clone was counted only a few times. The same CDR3 is also encoded by other DNA sequences in this sample. V is TRBV7-9 and J is TRBJ2-7; 7 bases fit TRBD1. Germline loops: CDR1 SEHNR, CDR2 FQNEAQ (reference sequence). The junction had 7 bases not matched to a gene; V was cut back by 5 bases and J by 6 bases. The CDR3 spans 13 residues. This CDR3 reads CASSLRQGGEQYF. CDR3 nucleotide sequence: TGTGCCAGCAGCCTCCGACAGGGCGGCGAGCAGTACTTC.

The V and J genes are TRBV7-2 and TRBJ1-1, with D perhaps matching TRBD1 (6 bases). The V gene lost 7 bases and the J gene lost 3 bases, with 12 bases spanning the gap. CDR1 and CDR2 (germline): SGHTA, FQGNSA. The CDR3 contains 13 residues. The CDR3 sequence: CASTAGAHTEAFF. The CDR3 DNA reads TGTGCCAGCACAGCAGGGGCGCACACTGAAGCTTTCTTT. The complete variable domain, with remaining parts taken from reference TRBV7-2 and TRBJ1-1, reads GAGVSQSPSNKVTEKGKDVELRCDPISGHTALYWYRQSLGQGLEFLIYFQGNSAPDKSGLPSDRFSAERTGGSVSTLTIQRTQQEDSAVYLCASTAGAHTEAFFGQGTRLTVV.

The chain carries TRBV5-1 and TRBJ2-7, with unresolved D. CDR1 and CDR2 (germline): SGHRS, YFSETQ. V dropped 1 base and J dropped 3 bases, with 8 bases sitting between them. The length of the CDR3 is 13 residues. Here the CDR3 reads CASSLTANYEQYF. The CDR3 coding sequence is TGCGCCAGCAGCTTGACAGCTAACTACGAGCAGTACTTC.

V gene TRBV4-3 combines with J gene TRBJ1-6; perhaps TRBD1 as D (6 bases). Trimming pared 0 bases from V and 9 bases from J, leaving 12 bases between. Germline loops: CDR1 LGHNA, CDR2 YSLEER. This CDR3 has 15 residues. DNA of the CDR3: TGCGCCAGCAGCCAAGATAGGCAGGGGAGTTCACCCCTCCACTTT. Its translation is CASSQDRQGSSPLHF.

The V and J genes are TRBV3-1 (or the pseudogene TRBV3-2) and TRBJ2-3, with no clear D. With 4 bases removed from V and 2 bases from J, the gap between germline ends came to 16 bases. The CDR3 sequence is 16 residues long. Per germline, CDR1 LGHDT and CDR2 YNNKEL (reference sequence). CDR3 in amino acids: CASSPSALTFTDTQYF. The CDR3 DNA sequence: TGTGCCAGCAGCCCGTCAGCACTGACTTTCACAGATACGCAGTATTTT.

V gene TRBV5-1 combines with J gene TRBJ2-1; TRBD1 agrees at 8 bases. CDR3 length: 16 amino acids. J lost 4 bases, V lost 2 bases, and 8 bases had no gene match. The germline CDR1 and CDR2 sequences are SGHRS and YFSETQ. The DNA for the CDR3 is TGCGCCAGCAGCTTTTCCGGGACAGGCTATTACAATGAGCAGTTCTTC. Its protein product is CASSFSGTGYYNEQFF.

The chain links TRBV6-5 to TRBJ1-1; no reliable D call. Germline V CDR1 and CDR2: MNHEY, SVGAGI. The CDR3 is made up of 15 amino acids. Trimming cost V 2 bases and J 4 bases, with 14 bases left between them. For the CDR3, the DNA is TGTGCCAGCAGTTACGCGGTAGGAACGGGCACTGAAGCTTTCTTT. The encoded protein is CASSYAVGTGTEAFF.

CDR3: CASRFTPPRLGVGYTF. In nucleotides, the CDR3 is TGTGCAAGTCGCTTTACTCCCCCCCGGCTCGGGGTTGGCTACACCTTC. The chain employs TRBV12-2 and TRBJ1-2. TRBV12-2 is a pseudogene segment. The CDR3 is made up of 16 amino acids.

The genes are TRBV4-3 and TRBJ2-1, with 13 nucleotides matching TRBD2. V was clipped by 0 bases and J by 7 bases; unmatched bases: 3. Per germline, CDR1 LGHNA and CDR2 YSLEER. The CDR3 length is 16 residues. The CDR3 region is CASSQEGLAGENEQFF. In DNA form, the CDR3 reads TGCGCCAGCAGCCAAGAAGGACTAGCGGGAGAGAATGAGCAGTTCTTC.

The rearrangement links TRBV19 to TRBJ2-1; no definite D call. The CDR3 covers 13 residues. The V gene lost 4 bases and the J gene lost 5 bases, with 9 bases spanning the gap. The germline V gene has CDR1 LNHDA and CDR2 SQIVND (reference sequence). DNA for the CDR3: TGTGCCAGTAGTACCGACATTAACAATGAGCAGTTCTTC. Protein sequence: CASSTDINNEQFF.

This sequence joins TRBV6-1 and TRBJ1-6, with D hard to call. This CDR3 has 12 amino acids. Trimming stripped 2 bases from V and 11 bases from J, with 7 bases between. The germline V gene has CDR1 MNHNS and CDR2 SASEGT. The CDR3, as DNA: TGTGCCAGCAGTGAATCGGGTCCACCCCTCCACTTT. Protein: CASSESGPPLHF.

A few counts support this clone. The chain links TRBV7-2 to TRBJ1-1; D unresolved. Trimming removed 3 bases from V and 5 bases from J, with 10 bases in between. There are 13 residues in the CDR3. Germline-derived CDR1 and CDR2 are SGHTA and FQGNSA. CDR3 loop: CASSLRSKTEAFF. The CDR3, as DNA: TGTGCCAGCAGCTTGAGGTCCAAAACTGAAGCTTTCTTT.